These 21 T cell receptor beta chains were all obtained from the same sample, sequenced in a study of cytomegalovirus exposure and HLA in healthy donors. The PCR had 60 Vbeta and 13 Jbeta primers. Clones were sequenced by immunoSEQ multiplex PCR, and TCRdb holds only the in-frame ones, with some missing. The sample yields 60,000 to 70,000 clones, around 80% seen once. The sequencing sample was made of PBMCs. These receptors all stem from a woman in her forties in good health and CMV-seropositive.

As DNA, the CDR3 is TGCGCCAGCAGCCAAGGTCTCGACAGCCTGGGCTACACCTTC. This sequence encodes CASSQGLDSLGYTF. The V gene is TRBV4-3, the J gene TRBJ1-2; the D gene is possibly TRBD1 (5 bases). The V end was cut by 1 base, the J end by 8 bases, with 14 bases between. CDR3 length equals 14 residues. The germline gives CDR1 LGHNA, CDR2 YSLEER.

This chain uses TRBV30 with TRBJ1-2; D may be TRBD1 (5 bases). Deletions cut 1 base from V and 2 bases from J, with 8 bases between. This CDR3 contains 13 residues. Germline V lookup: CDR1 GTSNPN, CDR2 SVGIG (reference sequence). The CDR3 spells CAWSDQGNYGYTF. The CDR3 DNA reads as TGTGCCTGGAGTGATCAGGGCAACTATGGCTACACCTTC.

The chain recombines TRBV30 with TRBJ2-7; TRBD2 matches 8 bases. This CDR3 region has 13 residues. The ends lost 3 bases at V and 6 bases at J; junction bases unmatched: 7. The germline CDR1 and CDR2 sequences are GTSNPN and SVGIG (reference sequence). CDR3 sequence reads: CAWRPGGDREQYF. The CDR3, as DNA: TGTGCCTGGAGGCCCGGGGGGGATCGCGAGCAGTACTTC. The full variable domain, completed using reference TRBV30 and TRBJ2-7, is SQTIHQWPATLVQPVGSPLSLECTVEGTSNPNLYWYRQAAGRGLQLLFYSVGIGQISSEVPQNLSASRPQDRQFILSSKKLLLSDSGFYLCAWRPGGDREQYFGPGTRLTVT.

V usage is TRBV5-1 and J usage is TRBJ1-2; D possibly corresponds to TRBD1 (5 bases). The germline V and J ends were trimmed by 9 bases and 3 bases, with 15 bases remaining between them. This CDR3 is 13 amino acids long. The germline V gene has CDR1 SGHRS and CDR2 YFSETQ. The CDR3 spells CATSLGQDYGYTF. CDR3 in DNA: TGCGCCACCTCCCTCGGACAAGACTATGGCTACACCTTC.

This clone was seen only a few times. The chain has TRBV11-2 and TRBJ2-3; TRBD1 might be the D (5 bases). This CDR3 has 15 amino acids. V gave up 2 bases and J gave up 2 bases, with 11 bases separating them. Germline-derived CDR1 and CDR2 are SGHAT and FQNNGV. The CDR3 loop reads CASSLRNRPTDTQYF. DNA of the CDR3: TGTGCCAGCAGCTTAAGGAACAGGCCCACAGATACGCAGTATTTT.

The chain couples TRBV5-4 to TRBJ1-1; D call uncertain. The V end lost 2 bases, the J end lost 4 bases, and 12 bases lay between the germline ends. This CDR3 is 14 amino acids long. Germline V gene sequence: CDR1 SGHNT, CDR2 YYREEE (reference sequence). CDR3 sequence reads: CASSLRSGSTEAFF. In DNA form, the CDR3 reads TGTGCCAGCAGCTTAAGGTCGGGGAGCACTGAAGCTTTCTTT.

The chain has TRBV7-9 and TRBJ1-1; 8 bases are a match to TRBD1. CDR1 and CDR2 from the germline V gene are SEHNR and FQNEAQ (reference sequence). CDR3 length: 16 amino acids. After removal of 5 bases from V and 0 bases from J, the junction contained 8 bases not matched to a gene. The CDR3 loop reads CASSVRQGPLNTEAFF. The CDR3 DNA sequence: TGTGCCAGCAGCGTCCGACAGGGGCCTTTGAACACTGAAGCTTTCTTT.

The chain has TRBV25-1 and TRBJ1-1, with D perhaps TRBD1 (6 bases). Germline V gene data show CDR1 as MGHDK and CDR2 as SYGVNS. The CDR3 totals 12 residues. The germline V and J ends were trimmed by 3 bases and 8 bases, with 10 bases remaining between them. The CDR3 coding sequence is TGTGCCAGCAGTGACGGGACATCCGAAGCTTTCTTT. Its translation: CASSDGTSEAFF.

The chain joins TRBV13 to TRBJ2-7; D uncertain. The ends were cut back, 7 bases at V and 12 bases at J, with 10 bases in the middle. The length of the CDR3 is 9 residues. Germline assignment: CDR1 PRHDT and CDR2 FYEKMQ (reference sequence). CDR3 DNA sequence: TGTGCCAGCACCCCGCGGTGGTACTTC. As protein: CASTPRWYF.

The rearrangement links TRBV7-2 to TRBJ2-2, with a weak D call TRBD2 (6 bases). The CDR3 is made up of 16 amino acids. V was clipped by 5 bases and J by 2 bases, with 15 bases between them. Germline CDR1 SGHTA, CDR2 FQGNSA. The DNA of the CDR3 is TGTGCCAGCAGCGTTCCGGGACTCTCCAACACCGGGGAGCTGTTTTTT. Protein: CASSVPGLSNTGELFF.

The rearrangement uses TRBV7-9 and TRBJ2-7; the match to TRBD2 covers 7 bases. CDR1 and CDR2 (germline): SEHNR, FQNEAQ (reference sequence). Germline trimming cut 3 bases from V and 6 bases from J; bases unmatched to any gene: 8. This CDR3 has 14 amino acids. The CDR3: CASSLDGRTSEQYF. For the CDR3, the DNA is TGTGCCAGCAGCTTGGACGGGAGGACGAGCGAGCAGTACTTC.

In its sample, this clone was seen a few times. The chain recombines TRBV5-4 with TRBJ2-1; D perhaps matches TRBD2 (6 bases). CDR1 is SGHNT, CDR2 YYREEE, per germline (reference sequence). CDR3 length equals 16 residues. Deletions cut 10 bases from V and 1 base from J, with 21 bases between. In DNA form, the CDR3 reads TGTGCCGAGGGGCCCGGGACGGGGACTTCCTACAATGAGCAGTTCTTC. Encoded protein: CAEGPGTGTSYNEQFF.

CDR3 in amino acids: CASSQEPRGGYNEQFF. CDR3 nucleotide sequence: TGCGCCAGCAGCCAAGAACCGCGGGGGGGCTACAATGAGCAGTTCTTC. The chain carries TRBV4-3 and TRBJ2-1; the match to TRBD2 covers 9 bases. V trimming: 0 bases; J trimming: 3 bases; junction bases outside the gene matches: 3. The CDR3 loop spans 16 amino acids. Germline-derived CDR1 and CDR2 are LGHNA and YSLEER.

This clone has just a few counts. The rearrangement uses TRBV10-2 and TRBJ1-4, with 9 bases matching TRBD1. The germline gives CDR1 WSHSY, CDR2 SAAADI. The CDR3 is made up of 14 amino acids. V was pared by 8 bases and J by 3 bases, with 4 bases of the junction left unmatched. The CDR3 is CASGTGGANEKLFF. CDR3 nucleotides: TGCGCCAGCGGCACAGGGGGCGCTAATGAAAAACTGTTTTTT.

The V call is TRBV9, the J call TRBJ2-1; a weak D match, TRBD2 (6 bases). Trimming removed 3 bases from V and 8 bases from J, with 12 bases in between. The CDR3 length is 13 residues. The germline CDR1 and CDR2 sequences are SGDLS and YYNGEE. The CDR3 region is CASSGGGEHEQFF. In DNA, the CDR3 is TGTGCCAGCAGCGGAGGAGGGGAACATGAGCAGTTCTTC. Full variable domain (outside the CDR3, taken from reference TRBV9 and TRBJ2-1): DSGVTQTPKHLITATGQRVTLRCSPRSGDLSVYWYQQSLDQGLQFLIQYYNGEERAKGNILERFSAQQFPDLHSELNLSSLELGDSALYFCASSGGGEHEQFFGPGTRLTVL.

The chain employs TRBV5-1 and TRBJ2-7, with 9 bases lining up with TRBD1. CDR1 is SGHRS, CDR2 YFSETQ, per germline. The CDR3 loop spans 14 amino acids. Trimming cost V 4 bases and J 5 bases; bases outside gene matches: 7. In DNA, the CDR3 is TGCGCCAGCAGCCGGGACAGGGTGATCAACGAGCAGTACTTC. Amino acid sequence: CASSRDRVINEQYF.

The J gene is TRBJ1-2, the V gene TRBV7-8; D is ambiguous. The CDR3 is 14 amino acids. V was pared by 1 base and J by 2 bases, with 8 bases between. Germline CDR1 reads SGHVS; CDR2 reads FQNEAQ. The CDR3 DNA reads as TGTGCCAGCAGCTTAGGGAGGCTGAACTATGGCTACACCTTC. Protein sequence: CASSLGRLNYGYTF.

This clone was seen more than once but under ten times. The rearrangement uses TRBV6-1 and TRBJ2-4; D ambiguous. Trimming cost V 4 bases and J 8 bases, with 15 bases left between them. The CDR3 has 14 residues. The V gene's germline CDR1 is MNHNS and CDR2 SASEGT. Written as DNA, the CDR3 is TGTGCCAGCAGTGCCCTAGGCGGTTCAGACATTCAGTACTTC. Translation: CASSALGGSDIQYF.

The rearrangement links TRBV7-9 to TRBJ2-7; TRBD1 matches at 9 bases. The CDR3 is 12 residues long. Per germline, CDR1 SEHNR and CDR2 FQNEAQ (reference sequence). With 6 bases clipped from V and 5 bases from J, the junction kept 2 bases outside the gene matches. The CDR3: CASSWDRDEQYF. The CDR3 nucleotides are TGTGCCAGCAGTTGGGACAGGGACGAGCAGTACTTC.

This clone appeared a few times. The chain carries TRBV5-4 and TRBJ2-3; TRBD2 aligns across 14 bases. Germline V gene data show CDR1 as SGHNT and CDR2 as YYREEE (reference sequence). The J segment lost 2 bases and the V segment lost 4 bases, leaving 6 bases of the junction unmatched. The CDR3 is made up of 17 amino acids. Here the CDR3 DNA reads TGTGCCAGCAGCCCCGGACTAGCGGGGGGTTTCACAGATACGCAGTATTTT. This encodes CASSPGLAGGFTDTQYF.

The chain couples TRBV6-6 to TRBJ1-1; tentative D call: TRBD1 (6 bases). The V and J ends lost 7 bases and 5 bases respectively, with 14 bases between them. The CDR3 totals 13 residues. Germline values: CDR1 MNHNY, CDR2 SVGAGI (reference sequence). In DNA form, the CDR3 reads TGTGCCAGCATCCTTACAGGGAATACTGAAGCTTTCTTT. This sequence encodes CASILTGNTEAFF.